Listed below are T cell receptor beta chains from one sample, sequenced in a study of blood T cell repertoires in COVID-19. Method: immunoSEQ multiplex PCR; TCRdb's copy keeps in-frame clones and lacks some. The sample holds around 250,000 clones, 70% to 90% seen once. The sequenced material came from peripheral blood. These TCRs come from a man aged 60 to 69 with acute or convalescent COVID-19. Each CDR3 is given with its conserved first and last residue. A D gene is named only where the DNA matches it firmly. Clone size is stated in some rows and not others, as once, few, many or a class when expanded.

>NA|TRBJ2-5|TRBD1|TRBV24-1|16
CATSSDRGVLQETQYF
TGTGCCACCAGCTCGGACAGGGGGGTTCTCCAAGAGACCCAGTACTTC
>once|TRBJ2-7|NA|TRBV11-1|13
CASSPDSYYEQYF
TGTGCCAGCAGCCCCGACAGCTACTACGAGCAGTACTTC
>NA|TRBJ2-7|TRBD2|TRBV11-3|17
CASSLIPGTSDSYEQYF
TGTGCCAGCAGCTTGATTCCCGGGACTAGCGACAGCTACGAGCAGTACTTC
>NA|TRBJ2-7|NA|TRBV5-4|13
CASRTNTGYEQYF
TGTGCCAGCAGAACGAACACAGGCTACGAGCAGTACTTC
>NA|TRBJ2-7|TRBD2|TRBV6-2/TRBV6-3|15
CASSYDRAGVDEQYF
TGTGCCAGCAGTTACGATCGAGCGGGAGTCGACGAGCAGTACTTC
>NA|TRBJ1-5|NA|TRBV27|17
CASSRLFDRSSNQPQHF
TGTGCCAGCAGCCGCCTATTTGACAGGTCCTCCAATCAGCCCCAGCATTTT
>once|TRBJ2-3|NA|TRBV15|13
CATSEGSTDTQYF
TGTGCCACCAGCGAGGGTAGCACAGATACGCAGTATTTT
>NA|TRBJ2-5|NA|TRBV6-2/TRBV6-3|13
CASSSMGGETQYF
TGTGCCAGCAGTTCTATGGGAGGCGAGACCCAGTACTTC
>NA|TRBJ2-1|NA|TRBV6-6|14
CASSQDRTGNEQFF
TGTGCCAGCAGTCAAGACAGGACTGGTAATGAGCAGTTCTTC
>few|TRBJ2-2|TRBD2|TRBV19|18
CASSPLVLAGANTGELFF
TGTGCCAGTAGTCCCCTAGTCCTAGCGGGAGCGAACACCGGGGAGCTGTTTTTT
>NA|TRBJ2-2|NA|TRBV5-4|14
CASSFGPGTGELFF
TGTGCCAGCAGCTTTGGACCGGGGACCGGGGAGCTGTTTTTT
>NA|TRBJ2-7|NA|TRBV6-4|13
CASSGPQGYEQYF
TGTGCCAGCAGTGGCCCCCAGGGTTACGAGCAGTACTTC
>NA|TRBJ1-2|NA|TRBV27|14
CASSPPYSNYGYTF
TGTGCCAGCAGCCCTCCGTATTCTAACTATGGCTACACCTTC
>few|TRBJ1-2|NA|TRBV28|14
CASSFGRSLYGYTF
TGTGCCAGCAGTTTTGGCCGTTCTCTCTATGGCTACACCTTC
>NA|TRBJ1-2|NA|TRBV30|12
CAWRPGNYGYTF
TGTGCCTGGAGGCCAGGGAACTATGGCTACACCTTC
>NA|TRBJ2-1|TRBD2|TRBV7-2|17
CASRLAGGPFSYNEQFF
TGTGCCAGCAGGCTAGCGGGAGGGCCCTTCTCCTACAATGAGCAGTTCTTC
>NA|TRBJ2-7|TRBD2|TRBV19|15
CASSTRAGGRREQYF
TGTGCCAGTAGTACCAGGGCGGGAGGTCGGCGCGAGCAGTACTTC
>once|TRBJ2-6|NA|TRBV28|12
CASSLQATDLTF
TGTGCCAGCAGTTTACAAGCCACTGACCTGACTTTC
>NA|TRBJ2-5|TRBD2|TRBV7-2|16
CASSLGTSGSWETQYF
TGTGCCAGCAGCTTAGGTACTAGCGGGAGTTGGGAGACCCAGTACTTC
>once|TRBJ2-1|TRBD2|TRBV29-1|11
CSLRGGNEQFF
TGCAGCCTCCGGGGGGGTAATGAGCAGTTCTTC
>NA|TRBJ1-1|NA|TRBV6-5|14
CASSRFRSGTEAFF
TGTGCCAGCAGCAGATTCAGATCGGGCACTGAAGCTTTCTTT
>NA|TRBJ2-7|TRBD1|TRBV28|16
CASRDGTGDRPYEQYF
TGTGCCAGCAGGGACGGGACAGGTGACAGGCCCTACGAGCAGTACTTC
>NA|TRBJ2-1|TRBD1|TRBV29-1|17
CSVEDHQDRVSSNEQFF
TGCAGCGTTGAAGATCATCAGGACAGGGTTAGTTCTAATGAGCAGTTCTTC
>NA|TRBJ2-5|NA|TRBV7-3|13
CASSRDRKETQYF
TGTGCCAGCAGCCGAGACAGGAAAGAGACCCAGTACTTC
>NA|TRBJ1-3|NA|TRBV16|14
CASSRGSYGNTIYF
TGTGCCAGCAGTCGGGGATCGTACGGAAACACCATATATTTT
>NA|TRBJ1-1|TRBD1|TRBV11-2|15
CASSLLTGANTEAFF
TGTGCCAGCAGCTTATTAACAGGGGCGAACACTGAAGCTTTCTTT
>NA|TRBJ2-1|NA|TRBV5-4|15
CASSLVGASYNEQFF
TGTGCCAGCAGCTTGGTGGGGGCCTCCTACAATGAGCAGTTCTTC
>NA|TRBJ1-2|TRBD1|TRBV27|14
CASSSSTGTDGYTF
TGTGCCAGCAGTTCCTCGACAGGGACGGATGGCTACACCTTC
>NA|TRBJ2-2|TRBD1|TRBV19|17
CASSIRRTGGDTGELFF
TGTGCCAGTAGTATTAGGAGAACAGGGGGAGATACCGGGGAGCTGTTTTTT
>NA|TRBJ2-3|NA|TRBV6-5|13
CVLGEDYTDTQYF
TGTGTCTTAGGGGAGGACTACACAGATACGCAGTATTTT
>NA|TRBJ1-3|NA|TRBV4-2|17
CASSQMAGLTGGNTIYF
TGTGCCAGCAGTCAGATGGCGGGGCTGACCGGGGGAAACACCATATATTTT
>NA|TRBJ2-3|NA|TRBV29-1|12
CSVAIPRDTQYF
TGCAGCGTTGCTATTCCGAGAGATACGCAGTATTTT
>NA|TRBJ2-7|TRBD1|TRBV28|15
CASSATPDRSYEQYF
TGTGCCAGCAGTGCAACACCGGACAGGAGCTACGAGCAGTACTTC
>NA|TRBJ1-1|NA|TRBV19|14
CASSLDSPNTEAFF
TGTGCCAGTAGTTTGGACAGCCCCAACACTGAAGCTTTCTTT
>NA|TRBJ1-3|TRBD1|TRBV4-2|18
CASSQDKTGDFSGNTIYF
TGTGCCAGCAGCCAAGATAAGACAGGGGATTTCTCTGGAAACACCATATATTTT
>NA|TRBJ2-3|TRBD2|TRBV7-2|16
CASSSGLAGVSDTQYF
TGTGCCAGCAGCTCCGGACTAGCGGGAGTGTCAGATACGCAGTATTTT
>NA|TRBJ2-3|TRBD1|TRBV24-1|16
CATSYPTGGDSDTQYF
TGTGCCACCAGTTACCCGACAGGGGGTGACTCAGATACGCAGTATTTT
>NA|TRBJ2-1|NA|TRBV3-1/TRBV3-2|14
CASSQDYPGDEQFF
TGTGCCAGCAGCCAGGACTACCCCGGGGATGAGCAGTTCTTC
>NA|TRBJ2-7|NA|TRBV18|12
CASSPQGLEQYF
TGTGCCAGCTCACCGCAGGGCCTCGAGCAGTACTTC
>NA|TRBJ1-4|TRBD1|TRBV25-1|15
CASSVPGQGAEKLFF
TGTGCCAGCAGTGTCCCGGGACAGGGGGCTGAAAAACTGTTTTTT
>NA|TRBJ2-1|TRBD2|TRBV4-1|16
CASSQGPLAGESEQFF
TGCGCCAGCAGCCAAGGGCCTCTAGCGGGAGAGAGTGAGCAGTTCTTC
>once|TRBJ2-7|TRBD2|TRBV27|15
CASSFGSGTTYEQYF
TGTGCCAGCAGTTTCGGAAGCGGGACTACCTACGAGCAGTACTTC
>NA|TRBJ2-1|TRBD2|TRBV7-3|14
CASSLFAGGHEQFF
TGTGCCAGCAGCTTATTTGCGGGAGGACATGAGCAGTTCTTC
>NA|TRBJ2-7|TRBD1|TRBV13|15
CASSHGGTGTGGQYF
TGTGCCAGCAGCCACGGGGGGACAGGGACGGGCGGGCAGTACTTC
>NA|TRBJ2-7|TRBD2|TRBV19|13
CASSTGLAGEQYF
TGTGCCAGTAGTACCGGACTAGCGGGCGAGCAGTACTTC
>NA|TRBJ2-4|NA|TRBV2|13
CASEGVAGNIQYF
TGTGCCAGTGAGGGGGTAGCGGGAAACATTCAGTACTTC
>few|TRBJ1-6|NA|TRBV14|15
CASSQDLREGSPLHF
TGTGCCAGCAGCCAAGACCTCAGGGAGGGGTCACCCCTCCACTTT
>many|TRBJ1-5|TRBD1|TRBV6-2/TRBV6-3|18
CASSGSGQGLYSNQPQHF
TGTGCCAGCAGTGGATCGGGACAGGGGCTGTATAGCAATCAGCCCCAGCATTTT
>NA|TRBJ2-1|NA|TRBV11-3|14
CASSLDPNSGGQFF
TGTGCCAGCAGCTTAGATCCCAATTCGGGTGGGCAGTTCTTC
>NA|TRBJ2-2|NA|TRBV7-3|18
CASSLSARAPTNTGELFF
TGTGCCAGCAGCTTATCTGCGCGGGCACCAACGAACACCGGGGAGCTGTTTTTT
>NA|TRBJ1-4|TRBD1|TRBV9|15
CASSTRDSSNEKLFF
TGTGCCAGCAGCACGCGGGACAGTTCTAATGAAAAACTGTTTTTT
>NA|TRBJ1-1|NA|TRBV28|13
CAAQTEMNTEAFF
TGTGCCGCCCAGACAGAGATGAACACTGAAGCTTTCTTT
>NA|TRBJ1-1|TRBD1|TRBV25-1|17
CASSARTGGNRATEAFF
TGTGCCAGCAGTGCTAGGACAGGGGGCAACCGTGCCACTGAAGCTTTCTTT
>NA|TRBJ1-1|NA|TRBV19|13
CASSIVTGTEAFF
TGTGCCAGTAGTATAGTCACAGGGACTGAAGCTTTCTTT
>NA|TRBJ2-2|NA|TRBV5-1|16
CASSPPGHVYTGELFF
TGCGCCAGCAGCCCTCCGGGACATGTTTACACCGGGGAGCTGTTTTTT
>NA|TRBJ2-7|TRBD1|TRBV7-2|15
CASSLSPGGPYEQYF
TGTGCCAGCAGCTTAAGTCCAGGGGGCCCCTACGAGCAGTACTTC